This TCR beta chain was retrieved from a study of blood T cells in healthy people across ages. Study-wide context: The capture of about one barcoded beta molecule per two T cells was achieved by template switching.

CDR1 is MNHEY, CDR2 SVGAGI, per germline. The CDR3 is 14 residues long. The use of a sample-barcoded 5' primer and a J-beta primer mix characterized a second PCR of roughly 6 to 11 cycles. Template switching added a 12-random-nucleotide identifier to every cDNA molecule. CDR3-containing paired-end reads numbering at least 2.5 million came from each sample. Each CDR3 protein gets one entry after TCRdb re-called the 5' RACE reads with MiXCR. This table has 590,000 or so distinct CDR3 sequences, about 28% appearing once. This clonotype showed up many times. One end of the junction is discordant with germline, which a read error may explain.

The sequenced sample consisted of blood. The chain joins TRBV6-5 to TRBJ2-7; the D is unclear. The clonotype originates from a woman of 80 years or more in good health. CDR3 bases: TGTGCCAGCAGATACTTAGGAAGGGTCGGGGAGCAGTACTTC. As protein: CASRYLGRVGEQYF.